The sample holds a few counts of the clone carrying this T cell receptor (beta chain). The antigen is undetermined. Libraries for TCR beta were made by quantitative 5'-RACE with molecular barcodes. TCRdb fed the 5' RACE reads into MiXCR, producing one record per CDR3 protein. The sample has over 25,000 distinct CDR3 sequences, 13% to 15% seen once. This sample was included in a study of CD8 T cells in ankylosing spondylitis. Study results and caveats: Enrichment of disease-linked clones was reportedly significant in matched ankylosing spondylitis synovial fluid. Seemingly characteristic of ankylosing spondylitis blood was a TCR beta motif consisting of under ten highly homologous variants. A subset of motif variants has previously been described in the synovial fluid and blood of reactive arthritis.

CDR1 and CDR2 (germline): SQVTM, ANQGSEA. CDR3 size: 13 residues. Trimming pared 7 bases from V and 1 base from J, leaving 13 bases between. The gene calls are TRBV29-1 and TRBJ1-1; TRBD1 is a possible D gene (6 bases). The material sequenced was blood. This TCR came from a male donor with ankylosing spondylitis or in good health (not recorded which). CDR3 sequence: CSADRTANTEAFF. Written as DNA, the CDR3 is TGCAGCGCTGACAGGACGGCGAACACTGAAGCTTTCTTT.